These T cell receptor beta chains were read from a single sample in a study of blood T cell repertoires in COVID-19. Method: immunoSEQ multiplex PCR; TCRdb's copy keeps in-frame clones and lacks some. The sample shows about 110,000 clones, about 88% of them seen only once. The sequenced sample consisted of peripheral blood. The receptors shown here come from a human donor in a cohort sampled during active COVID-19. The CDR3 runs from the conserved cysteine through the conserved F or W. Fields, in order: clone size, D gene, V gene, J gene, CDR3 length, CDR3 DNA, CDR3 protein. The D gene is left open where the match is weak. A row's size may be missing; if present it is once, few, many or a size class.

.,TRBD2,TRBV7-9,TRBJ2-5,13,TGTGCCAGCACCCAGGGACTAGTGGAGACCCAGTACTTC,CASTQGLVETQYF
.,TRBD2,TRBV9,TRBJ2-3,19,TGTGCCAGCAGCGCTCTAGCGGGAGGACTGCTAATGGGCACAGATACGCAGTATTTT,CASSALAGGLLMGTDTQYF
.,TRBD2,TRBV7-3,TRBJ2-1,15,TGTGCCAGCAGCTCAGAGGGACTAGCGGGAAATGAGCAGTTCTTC,CASSSEGLAGNEQFF
.,.,TRBV7-8,TRBJ2-1,15,TGTGCCAGCAGCCCGGGAGCGCCTTCCTACAATGAGCAGTTCTTC,CASSPGAPSYNEQFF
.,TRBD1,TRBV5-1,TRBJ2-1,14,TGCGCCAGCAGCTTCGACAGGGGGCCTAATGAGCAGTTCTTC,CASSFDRGPNEQFF
.,TRBD1,TRBV4-2,TRBJ1-5,15,TGTGCCAGCAGCCAATGGACAGGGGGCGGGCAGCCCCAGCATTTT,CASSQWTGGGQPQHF
.,.,TRBV12-3/TRBV12-4,TRBJ2-7,12,TGTGCCAGCAGGAATCAGGTCTACGAGCAGTACTTC,CASRNQVYEQYF
.,.,TRBV5-4,TRBJ2-1,13,TGTGCCAGCAGCGCCCCCAGTACCTGGGAGCAGTTCTTC,CASSAPSTWEQFF
.,TRBD1,TRBV29-1,TRBJ2-7,13,TGCAGCGTTGGGGGGACAGGGGGCTACGAGCAGTACTTC,CSVGGTGGYEQYF
few,.,TRBV4-1,TRBJ1-1,15,TGCGCCAGCAGCCAAGAGTCGGGGTTTGGCGCTGAAGCTTTCTTT,CASSQESGFGAEAFF
.,.,TRBV5-8,TRBJ1-5,19,TGTGCCAGCAGCGGGGGGGCAGGGACCCAGGGCGGCAGCAATCAGCCCCAGCATTTT,CASSGGAGTQGGSNQPQHF
.,.,TRBV9,TRBJ2-1,15,TGTGCCAGCAGCGTAGCTTACGGCGGTTACAATGAGCAGTTCTTC,CASSVAYGGYNEQFF
few,TRBD1,TRBV24-1,TRBJ2-1,15,TGTGCCACCAGTGATTTCGGGACAGGGGTCAATGAGCAGTTCTTC,CATSDFGTGVNEQFF
.,TRBD2,TRBV18,TRBJ2-3,16,TGTGCCAGCTCACCACAGACTAGCGGGGGCACAGATACGCAGTATTTT,CASSPQTSGGTDTQYF
.,TRBD1,TRBV2,TRBJ1-2,19,TGTGCCAGCAGTGTCCCTACAGGGGAAAGCTCGCTGAGTGGTTATGGCTACACCTTC,CASSVPTGESSLSGYGYTF
.,.,TRBV3-1/TRBV3-2,TRBJ1-1,15,TGTGCCAGCAGCCGCCCCCAGGGCGAGACGACTGAAGCTTTCTTT,CASSRPQGETTEAFF
.,TRBD1,TRBV18,TRBJ1-5,18,TGTGCCAGCTCCCTCGGGGGGACAGGGGGCGTTAGCAATCAGCCCCAGCATTTT,CASSLGGTGGVSNQPQHF
.,.,TRBV15,TRBJ2-6,15,TGTGCCACCTTGGGGGGAATCTCTGGGGCCAACGTCCTGACTTTC,CATLGGISGANVLTF
.,.,TRBV5-1,TRBJ1-1,15,TGCGCCAGCTGTATAGGTGGGGGGAGTGACACTGAAGCTTTCTTT,CASCIGGGSDTEAFF
.,.,TRBV6-1,TRBJ2-2,14,TGTGCCAGCAGTGACCCGGGTCACACCGGGGAGCTGTTTTTT,CASSDPGHTGELFF
few,TRBD1,TRBV7-3,TRBJ2-5,15,TGTGCCAGCAGCTTGGACAGGGGGACTTCGAAGACCCAGTACTTC,CASSLDRGTSKTQYF
.,TRBD2,TRBV7-9,TRBJ2-2,16,TGTGCCAGCAGCTTCCTAGCGGGAGTCTTCCCCGGGGAGCTGTTTTTT,CASSFLAGVFPGELFF